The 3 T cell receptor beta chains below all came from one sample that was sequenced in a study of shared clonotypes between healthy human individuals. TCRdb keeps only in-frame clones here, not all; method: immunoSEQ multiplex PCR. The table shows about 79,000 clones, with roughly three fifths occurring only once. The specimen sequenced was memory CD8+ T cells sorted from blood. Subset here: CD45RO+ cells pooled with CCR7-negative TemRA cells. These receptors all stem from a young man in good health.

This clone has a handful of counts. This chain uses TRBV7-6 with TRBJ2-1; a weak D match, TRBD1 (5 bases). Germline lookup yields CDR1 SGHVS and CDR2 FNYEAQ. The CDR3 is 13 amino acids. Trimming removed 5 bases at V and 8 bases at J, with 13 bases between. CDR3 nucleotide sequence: TGTGCCAGCAGCGGACACCGTTGGCATGAGCAGTTCTTC. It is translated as CASSGHRWHEQFF.

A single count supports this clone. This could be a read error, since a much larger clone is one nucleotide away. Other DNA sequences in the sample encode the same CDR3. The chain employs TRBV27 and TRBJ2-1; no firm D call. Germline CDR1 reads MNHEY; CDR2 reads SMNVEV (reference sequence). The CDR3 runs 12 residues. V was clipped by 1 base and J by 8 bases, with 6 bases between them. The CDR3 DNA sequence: TGTGCCAGCAGTTTATTAGGAGATGAGCAGTTCTTC. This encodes CASSLLGDEQFF.

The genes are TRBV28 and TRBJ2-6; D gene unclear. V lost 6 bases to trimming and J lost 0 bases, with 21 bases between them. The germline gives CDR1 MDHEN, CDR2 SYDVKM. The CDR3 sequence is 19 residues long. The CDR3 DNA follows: TGTGCCAGCAGCCCCCCCGTTGTGGGTCTATCCTCTGGGGCCAACGTCCTGACTTTC. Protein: CASSPPVVGLSSGANVLTF. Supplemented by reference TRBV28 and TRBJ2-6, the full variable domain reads DVKVTQSSRYLVKRTGEKVFLECVQDMDHENMFWYRQDPGLGLRLIYFSYDVKMKEKGDIPEGYSVSREKKERFSLILESASTNQTSMYLCASSPPVVGLSSGANVLTFGAGSRLTVL.